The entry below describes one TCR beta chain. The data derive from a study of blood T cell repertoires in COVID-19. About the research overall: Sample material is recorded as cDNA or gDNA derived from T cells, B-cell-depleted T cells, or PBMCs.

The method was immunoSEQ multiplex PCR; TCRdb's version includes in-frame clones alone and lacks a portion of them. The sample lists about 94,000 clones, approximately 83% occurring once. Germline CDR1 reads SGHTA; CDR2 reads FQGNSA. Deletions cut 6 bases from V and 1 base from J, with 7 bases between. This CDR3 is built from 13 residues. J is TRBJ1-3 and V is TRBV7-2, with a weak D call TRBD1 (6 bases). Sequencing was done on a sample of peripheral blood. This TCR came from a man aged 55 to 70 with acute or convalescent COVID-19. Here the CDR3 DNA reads TGTGCCAGCAGTACAGGGTCTGGAAACACCATATATTTT. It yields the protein CASSTGSGNTIYF.